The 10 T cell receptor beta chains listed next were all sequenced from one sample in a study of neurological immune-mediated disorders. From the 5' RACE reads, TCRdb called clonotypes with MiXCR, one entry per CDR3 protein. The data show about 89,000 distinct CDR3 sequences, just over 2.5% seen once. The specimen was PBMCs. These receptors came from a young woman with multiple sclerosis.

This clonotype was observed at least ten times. The CDR3 coding sequence is TGTGCCAGCAGTGCGACTAGCGGGATAAATGAGCAGTTCTTC. Its translation: CASSATSGINEQFF. The chain uses TRBV6-1 and TRBJ2-1; 11 nucleotides match TRBD2. V shed 4 bases and J 7 bases; nucleotides not matched to a gene: 3. Germline loops: CDR1 MNHNS, CDR2 SASEGT. CDR3 length: 14 amino acids.

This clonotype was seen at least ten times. The CDR3 coding sequence is TGCGCCAGCAGCTTGGTTCAGCAGAACACTGAAGCTTTCTTT. Protein product: CASSLVQQNTEAFF. This sequence joins TRBV5-1 and TRBJ1-1; D not resolved. V was shortened by 0 bases and J by 1 base, with 7 bases between the two germline ends. Germline CDR1 is SGHRS and CDR2 is YFSETQ. The CDR3 consists of 14 residues.

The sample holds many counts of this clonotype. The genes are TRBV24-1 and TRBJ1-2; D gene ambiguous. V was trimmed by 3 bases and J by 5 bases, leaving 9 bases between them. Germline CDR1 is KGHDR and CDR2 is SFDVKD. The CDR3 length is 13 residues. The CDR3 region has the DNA TGTGCCACCAGTGATCTGGGATCTTATGGCTACACCTTC. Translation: CATSDLGSYGYTF.

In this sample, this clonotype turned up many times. CDR3 sequence reads: CASSIFDNEQFF. Here the CDR3 DNA reads TGTGCCAGCAGCATCTTCGACAATGAGCAGTTCTTC. V and J are TRBV7-9 and TRBJ2-1; D uncertain. Germline V gene data show CDR1 as SEHNR and CDR2 as FQNEAQ (reference sequence). CDR3 length: 12 amino acids. V lost 5 bases and J lost 5, with 7 bases in between.

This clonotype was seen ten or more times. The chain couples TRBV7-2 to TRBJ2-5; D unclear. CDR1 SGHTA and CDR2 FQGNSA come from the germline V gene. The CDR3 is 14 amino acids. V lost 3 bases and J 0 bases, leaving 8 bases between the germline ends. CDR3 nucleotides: TGTGCCAGCAGCTTCCAGGCAGACCAAGAGACCCAGTACTTC. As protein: CASSFQADQETQYF. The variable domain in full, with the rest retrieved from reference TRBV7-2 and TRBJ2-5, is GAGVSQSPSNKVTEKGKDVELRCDPISGHTALYWYRQSLGQGLEFLIYFQGNSAPDKSGLPSDRFSAERTGGSVSTLTIQRTQQEDSAVYLCASSFQADQETQYFGPGTRLLVL.

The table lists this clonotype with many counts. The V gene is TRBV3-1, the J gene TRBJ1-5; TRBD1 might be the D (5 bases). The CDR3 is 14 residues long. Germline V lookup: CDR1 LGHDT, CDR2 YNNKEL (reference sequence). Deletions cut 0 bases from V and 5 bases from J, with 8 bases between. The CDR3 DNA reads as TGTGCCAGCAGCCAAGAATGGGGCGATCAGCCCCAGCATTTT. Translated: CASSQEWGDQPQHF.

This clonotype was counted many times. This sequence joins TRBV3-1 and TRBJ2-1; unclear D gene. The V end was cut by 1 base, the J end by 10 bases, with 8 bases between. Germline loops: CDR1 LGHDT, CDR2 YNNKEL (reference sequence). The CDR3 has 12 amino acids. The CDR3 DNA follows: TGTGCCAGCAGCCAAGGGCTGGGGGAGCAGTTCTTC. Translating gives CASSQGLGEQFF.

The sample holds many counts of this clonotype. Written as DNA, the CDR3 is TGTGCCAGCAGTCAAAATAGTCTAGCGGGATACGAGCAGTACTTC. Its translation is CASSQNSLAGYEQYF. This chain uses TRBV27 with TRBJ2-7; TRBD2 matches 9 bases. The CDR3 is made up of 15 amino acids. CDR1 MNHEY and CDR2 SMNVEV come from the germline V gene (reference sequence). J lost 4 bases, V lost 5 bases, and 9 bases had no gene match.

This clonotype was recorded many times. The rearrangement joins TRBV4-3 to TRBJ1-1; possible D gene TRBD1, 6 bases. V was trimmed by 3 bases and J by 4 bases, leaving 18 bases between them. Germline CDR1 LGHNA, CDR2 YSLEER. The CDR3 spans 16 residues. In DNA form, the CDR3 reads TGCGCCAGCAGCCAGGAACCACAGGGCCTCGGCACTGAAGCTTTCTTT. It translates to CASSQEPQGLGTEAFF.

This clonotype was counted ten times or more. The chain's CDR3 is CASSLDSGRILDGYTF. The CDR3 DNA reads as TGCGCCAGCAGCTTGGACTCCGGACGGATACTAGATGGCTACACCTTC. The genes are TRBV5-1 and TRBJ1-2; no clear D gene. This CDR3 region has 16 residues. From germline, CDR1 is SGHRS and CDR2 YFSETQ. Trimming took 0 bases from V and 6 from J, leaving 18 bases between them.